This T cell receptor (beta chain) came from a study of metastatic and nonmetastatic thyroid tumors. Background on the study: Repertoires from malignant and benign thyroid patients were compared across blood and tumor or nodule tissue.

Study results and limitations: Versus benign nodules, malignant thyroid tumors reportedly had significantly higher TCR beta diversity, in blood and tumor.

As handled by the study authors: Building a distant-metastasis classifier for papillary thyroid cancer drew on CDR3 differences across clinicopathological groups. Through MiXCR, TCRdb re-clonotyped the PCR reads. These V and J calls derive from TCRdb rather than the authors' analysis. Among more than 40,000 clones listed, about 3.2% were seen once. On this clone itself: The antigen is not known.

The V end was cut by 7 bases, the J end by 8 bases, with 14 bases between. Germline V gene lookup returns CDR1 MNHNS and CDR2 SASEGT. The CDR3 sequence is 13 residues long. No patient had received any treatment before thyroid surgery. The rearrangement links TRBV6-1 to TRBJ2-2; no clear D gene. The TCR originated in a female donor with papillary thyroid cancer or a benign thyroid nodule (not recorded which). Some clones in this sample may be carry-over from other donors' samples. The specimen sequenced was blood. The CDR3 sequence: CASIQIPEGELFF. The CDR3 coding sequence is TGTGCCAGCATTCAAATTCCAGAAGGGGAGCTGTTTTTT.